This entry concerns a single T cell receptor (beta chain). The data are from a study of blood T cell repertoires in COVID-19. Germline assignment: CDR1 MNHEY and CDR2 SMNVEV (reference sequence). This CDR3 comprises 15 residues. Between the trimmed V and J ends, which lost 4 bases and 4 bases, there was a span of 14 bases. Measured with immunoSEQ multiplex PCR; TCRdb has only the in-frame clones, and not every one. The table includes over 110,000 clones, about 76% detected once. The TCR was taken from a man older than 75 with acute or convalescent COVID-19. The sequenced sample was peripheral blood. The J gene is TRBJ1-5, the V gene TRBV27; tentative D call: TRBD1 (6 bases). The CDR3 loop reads CASSSGTRGNQPQHF. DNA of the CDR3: TGTGCCAGCAGTTCCGGGACAAGGGGGAATCAGCCCCAGCATTTT.